The clone carrying this TCR beta chain was counted at least ten times. Its antigen remains unidentified. Genomic DNA was employed as the template in profiling TCR beta VDJ and CDR3. TCRdb re-called the reads with MiXCR, one entry per CDR3 protein. The sample has about 58,000 distinct CDR3 sequences; approximately 50% are singletons. This sample was included in a study of CD8+CD57+ T cells in acquired aplastic anemia. Overall study findings and caveats: Patients and controls shared some 30 CD8+ CDR3 sequences, highly expressed in patients.

Selection for sequencing was limited to patients who had shown CD8+CD57+ cell expansion by flow cytometry. Severe acquired aplastic anemia was the diagnosis recorded for all patients. The germline V gene encodes CDR1 MNHNS and CDR2 SASEGT. The V segment lost 4 bases and the J segment 4 bases; nucleotides outside the gene matches: 5. CDR3 length equals 15 residues. The sequenced sample was sorted CD4+, CD8+, or CD8+CD57+ T cells (not recorded which) from PBMCs. The chain is built from TRBV6-1 and TRBJ2-1, with 9 bases fitting TRBD2. The receptor's source is a human donor with aplastic anemia. The CDR3 bases are TGTGCCAGCAGTGCTCCTAGCGGGGAGTACAATGAGCAGTTCTTC. Its translation: CASSAPSGEYNEQFF.